The clone carrying this TCR beta chain came up once. The authors' processing: Researchers report that nucleated cell counts were estimated from reference gene primer amplification. TCRdb keeps only in-frame clones here, not all; method: immunoSEQ multiplex PCR. V and J calls and clone size are those listed in that table; D and trimming were worked out from the DNA. The profile shows some 90,000 clones, approximately 90% of them singletons. This sample is drawn from a study of blood T cell repertoires in COVID-19. As for the study in general: Sites across the United States, Italy and Spain contributed samples from acute and convalescent COVID-19. Sample material is recorded as cDNA or gDNA derived from T cells, B-cell-depleted T cells, or PBMCs.

Per germline, CDR1 MNHNY and CDR2 SVGAGI (reference sequence). The CDR3 runs to 13 residues. Trimming left V 5 bases short and J 7 bases short, with 14 bases between. The chain couples TRBV6-6 to TRBJ1-2; TRBD1 might be the D (6 bases). The sequencing input was peripheral blood. This receptor was identified in a man between 50 and 59 years old with acute or convalescent COVID-19. Here the CDR3 reads CASSKRDRSGYTF. The CDR3 coding sequence is TGTGCCAGCAGTAAACGCGACAGGAGTGGCTACACCTTC.